The 9 T cell receptor beta chains given below trace back to one sample, sequenced in a study of regulatory T cells in long-lasting Graves disease. Noted time point: persistent/refractory GD, antithyroid drugs over 5 years with positive TRAb. PBMC RNA served as the TCR library source. Relying on iRepertoire HTBI primers and Arm-PCR of CDR3 regions, the team built TCR beta libraries. TCRdb re-analysed the multiplex PCR reads in MiXCR, keeping a single row per CDR3 protein. The profile shows some 370,000 distinct CDR3 sequences, 23% of them singletons. The sequencing here drew on peripheral blood mononuclear cells (PBMCs), taken when the disease was refractory, from a patient treated with antithyroid drugs. The receptors were sampled from a woman aged 40 to 50 with Graves disease.

V usage is TRBV7-8 and J usage is TRBJ2-1; 9 bases line up with TRBD2. V was pared by 4 bases and J by 5 bases, with 6 bases of the junction left unmatched. Germline CDR1 and CDR2: SGHVS and FQNEAQ. This CDR3 has 15 amino acids. The CDR3 reads CASSSYRLADNEQFF. CDR3 coding DNA: TGTGCCAGCAGCTCATATCGACTAGCGGACAATGAGCAGTTCTTC.

As for this clonotype: A much larger clonotype is one base distant, so this may be a read error. The gene calls are TRBV6-5 and TRBJ1-1; D is possibly TRBD1 (5 bases). V was trimmed by 2 bases and J by 4 bases, leaving 11 bases between them. The CDR3 is 14 residues long. Germline lookup yields CDR1 MNHEY and CDR2 SVGAGI. The CDR3 DNA is TGTGCCAGCAGTTACCCTCAAGGGGCCACTGAAGCTTTCTTT. Translation: CASSYPQGATEAFF.

Worth noting for this clonotype: At one end, the junction sequence differs from germline, possibly due to a read error. V is TRBV2 and J is TRBJ1-5, with D perhaps matching TRBD1 (5 bases). Germline lookup yields CDR1 SNHLY and CDR2 FYNNEI. This CDR3 has 16 amino acids. This chain's CDR3 is CTSSRQSSYSNQPQHF. The CDR3 DNA follows: TGTACCAGCAGTCGACAGAGCTCATATAGCAATCAGCCCCAGCATTTT.

V usage is TRBV5-6 and J usage is TRBJ2-2; D is unclear. The CDR3 sequence is 12 residues long. Germline V gene lookup returns CDR1 SGHDT and CDR2 YYEEEE. Trimming cost V 4 bases and J 6 bases, with 7 bases left between them. This chain's CDR3 is CASSSAAGELFF. The DNA of the CDR3 is TGTGCCAGCAGCAGCGCTGCCGGGGAGCTGTTTTTT.

The CDR3 region has the DNA TGTGCCAGCAGTTTACAAGGGGGCTACGAGCAGTACTTC. Translation gives CASSLQGGYEQYF. The chain carries TRBV27 and TRBJ2-7; D is perhaps TRBD1 (6 bases). This CDR3 is built from 13 residues. V was clipped by 2 bases and J by 3 bases, with 8 bases between them. Looked up from germline, CDR1 is MNHEY and CDR2 is SMNVEV (reference sequence).

This clonotype has more than one count but fewer than ten. The rearrangement links TRBV7-8 to TRBJ2-3; TRBD2 matches at 8 bases. With V trimmed by 4 bases and J by 2 bases, 8 bases remained unmatched. This CDR3 has 16 amino acids. The germline V gene has CDR1 SGHVS and CDR2 FQNEAQ. CDR3 region: CASSWRLAILTDTQYF. CDR3 nucleotides: TGTGCCAGCAGCTGGAGACTAGCGATTCTCACAGATACGCAGTATTTT. Looking up the rest from reference TRBV7-8 and TRBJ2-3 gives the full variable domain: GAGVSQSPRYKVAKRGQDVALRCDPISGHVSLFWYQQALGQGPEFLTYFQNEAQLDKSGLPSDRFFAERPEGSVSTLKIQRTQQEDSAVYLCASSWRLAILTDTQYFGPGTRLTVL.

This clonotype was seen many times. The gene calls are TRBV28 and TRBJ1-1; TRBD1 is a possible D gene (6 bases). Germline CDR1 MDHEN, CDR2 SYDVKM. V was pared by 5 bases and J by 4 bases, with 11 bases between. The CDR3 has 13 amino acids. CDR3 amino acids: CASSPRGGTEAFF. CDR3 bases: TGTGCCAGCAGTCCCCGAGGGGGCACTGAAGCTTTCTTT.

The chain uses TRBV29-1 and TRBJ2-5; 9 nucleotides agree with TRBD2. CDR3 length: 19 amino acids. With 7 bases clipped from V and 5 bases from J, the junction kept 26 bases outside the gene matches. Germline V gene data show CDR1 as SQVTM and CDR2 as ANQGSEA. This chain's CDR3 is CSDPYLKGLAGICNETQYF. As DNA, the CDR3 is TGCAGCGACCCGTACCTCAAGGGGCTAGCGGGAATATGTAACGAGACCCAGTACTTC.

This clonotype was seen more than once but under ten times. The V gene is TRBV4-1, the J gene TRBJ1-2; D possibly corresponds to TRBD1 (5 bases). The CDR3 has 12 amino acids. In germline, CDR1 is MGHRA, CDR2 YSYEKL. Trimming left V 3 bases short and J 8 bases short, with 10 bases between. Written as DNA, the CDR3 is TGCGCCAGCAGCCACGGGGCACTCGGCTACACCTTC. It codes for CASSHGALGYTF.